A selection of T cell receptor beta chains follows, all from one sample in a study of T cell repertoires in cytomegalovirus infection. TCRdb reanalysed the reads using MiXCR and keeps one entry per CDR3 protein. The data contain some 150,000 distinct CDR3 sequences, under 8% of them singletons. Material: PBMCs. The source is a human donor in good health (CMV status not recorded). Some clones in this sample may be carry-over from other donors' samples. Both conserved end residues are part of each CDR3. A D gene is named only where the DNA matches it firmly. Part of the rows lack a size; the others show once, few, many or a class for expanded clones.

>TRBJ1-1|.|TRBV7-2|16|many
CASSLARGLRITEAFF
TGTGCCAGCAGCTTAGCAAGGGGTCTGCGGATTACTGAAGCTTTCTTT
>TRBJ2-1|.|TRBV24-1|15|many
CATSASLAGYNEQFF
TGTGCCACCAGTGCCTCCTTGGCAGGTTACAATGAGCAGTTCTTC
>TRBJ1-1|TRBD1|TRBV10-3|14|many
CAIRPDRANTEAFF
TGTGCCATCAGACCCGACAGGGCAAACACTGAAGCTTTCTTT
>TRBJ1-6|.|TRBV19|13|many
CASGGPNPSPLHF
TGTGCCAGTGGAGGCCCTAACCCTTCACCCCTCCACTTT
>TRBJ1-3|.|TRBV11-2|13|many
CASSSSLGNTIYF
TGTGCCAGCAGCTCCAGTCTGGGAAACACCATATATTTT
>TRBJ2-1|TRBD2|TRBV7-2|17|many
CASSLAGAGAEYNEQFF
TGTGCCAGCAGCTTAGCTGGAGCGGGGGCTGAATACAATGAGCAGTTCTTC
>TRBJ2-3|TRBD1|TRBV20-1|14|many
CSAEHEQGSNTQYF
TGCAGTGCTGAACATGAACAGGGGTCAAATACGCAGTATTTT
>TRBJ2-5|.|TRBV7-2|15|many
CASSPGGRGKETQYF
TGTGCCAGCAGCCCGGGGGGCAGGGGGAAGGAGACCCAGTACTTC
>TRBJ2-7|.|TRBV20-1|14|.
CSARGANFSYEQYF
TGCAGTGCTAGAGGGGCCAATTTTTCCTACGAGCAGTACTTC
>TRBJ2-3|TRBD2|TRBV29-1|15|many
CSVEGLAGPTDTQYF
TGCAGCGTTGAGGGACTAGCGGGCCCCACAGATACGCAGTATTTT
>TRBJ2-3|.|TRBV29-1|10|few
CSFDADTQYF
TGCAGTTTTGACGCAGATACGCAGTATTTT
>TRBJ2-1|.|TRBV28|16|once
CASSITSWGAVNEQFF
TGTGCCAGCAGTATCACTAGCTGGGGTGCTGTCAATGAGCAGTTCTTC
>TRBJ1-1|.|TRBV7-2|15|many
CASSLYGPGNTEAFF
TGTGCCAGCAGCTTATACGGCCCAGGTAACACTGAAGCTTTCTTT
>TRBJ1-1|TRBD1|TRBV28|15|.
CASSSPTGKGAEAFF
TGTGCCAGCAGTTCGCCGACAGGGAAGGGCGCTGAAGCTTTCTTT
>TRBJ2-5|TRBD2|TRBV10-3|16|.
CAISESTGGTQETQYF
TGTGCCATCAGTGAGTCGACGGGGGGTACTCAAGAGACCCAGTACTTC
>TRBJ1-1|.|TRBV28|14|many
CASSHPRPNTEAFF
TGTGCCAGCAGCCATCCCCGCCCGAACACTGAAGCTTTCTTT
>TRBJ1-6|TRBD1|TRBV7-6|20|many
CASSRAGTGGRSSYNSPLHF
TGTGCCAGCAGCCGGGCGGGGACAGGGGGCAGGAGCTCCTATAATTCACCCCTCCACTTT
>TRBJ1-1|TRBD1|TRBV2|14|.
CASTKRGLGTEAFF
TGTGCCAGCACCAAAAGGGGGCTTGGCACTGAAGCTTTCTTT
>TRBJ2-3|.|TRBV20-1|14|many
CSALTGVGTDTQYF
TGCAGTGCCCTGACCGGGGTGGGCACAGATACGCAGTATTTT
>TRBJ2-1|.|TRBV29-1|14|few
CSVGELAGMDEQFF
TGCAGCGTTGGGGAGTTGGCAGGGATGGATGAGCAGTTCTTC
>TRBJ1-5|TRBD1|TRBV19|14|many
CASSTQGSGQPQHF
TGTGCCAGTAGTACACAGGGGTCCGGGCAGCCCCAGCATTTT
>TRBJ1-5|TRBD1|TRBV7-9|15|many
CASSQGGGSNQPQHF
TGTGCCAGCAGCCAGGGGGGCGGTAGCAATCAGCCCCAGCATTTT
>TRBJ2-3|.|TRBV30|14|.
CAWSVQVDTDTQYF
TGTGCCTGGAGTGTACAGGTCGATACAGATACGCAGTATTTT
>TRBJ1-2|.|TRBV7-2|13|many
CASSLYRSYGYTF
TGTGCCAGCAGCTTGTACAGGTCCTATGGCTACACCTTC
>TRBJ1-1|TRBD1|TRBV7-3|15|few
CASSPHRGGDTEAFF
TGTGCCAGCAGCCCCCACAGGGGTGGGGACACTGAAGCTTTCTTT
>TRBJ1-1|TRBD1|TRBV12-3/TRBV12-4|13|many
CASSRTGSTEAFF
TGTGCCAGCAGTAGGACAGGGAGCACTGAAGCTTTCTTT
>TRBJ1-1|TRBD1|TRBV2|15|many
CASSPPLQGRTEAFF
TGTGCCAGCAGCCCCCCGTTACAGGGGCGCACTGAAGCTTTCTTT
>TRBJ1-6|TRBD1|TRBV2|15|many
CASSWTGSYNSPLHF
TGTGCCAGCAGCTGGACAGGCTCCTATAATTCACCCCTCCACTTT
>TRBJ2-1|.|TRBV20-1|12|many
CSASAVELEQFF
TGCAGTGCTAGCGCTGTAGAACTTGAGCAGTTCTTC
>TRBJ1-1|.|TRBV20-1|16|many
CSARNEMAITNTEAFF
TGCAGTGCTAGAAATGAAATGGCCATCACCAACACTGAAGCTTTCTTT
>TRBJ2-7|TRBD1|TRBV27|14|many
CASSWTGGAGEQYF
TGTGCCAGCAGTTGGACAGGGGGCGCGGGGGAGCAGTACTTC
>TRBJ2-7|.|TRBV7-9|12|many
CASTTGSYEQYF
TGTGCCAGCACCACGGGGTCCTACGAGCAGTACTTC
>TRBJ1-6|.|TRBV28|14|many
CASSLSHYNSPLHF
TGTGCCAGCAGTTTATCACACTATAATTCACCCCTCCACTTT
>TRBJ2-1|.|TRBV27|13|many
CASSLNRYNEQFF
TGTGCCAGCAGTCTAAACAGGTACAATGAGCAGTTCTTC
>TRBJ1-2|.|TRBV7-2|15|many
CASSLNPRGPSGYTF
TGTGCCAGCAGCTTAAACCCCCGAGGGCCAAGTGGCTACACCTTC
>TRBJ2-3|.|TRBV11-1|13|many
CASSLPVMDTQYF
TGTGCCAGCAGCTTGCCTGTCATGGATACGCAGTATTTT
>TRBJ1-1|.|TRBV20-1|13|many
CSARGGFNTEAFF
TGCAGTGCTAGAGGGGGTTTCAACACTGAAGCTTTCTTT
>TRBJ1-2|.|TRBV14|19|.
CASSPRAGEGASANYGYTF
TGTGCCAGCAGCCCAAGGGCGGGAGAAGGGGCCTCAGCTAACTATGGCTACACCTTC
>TRBJ2-2|.|TRBV11-2|13|many
CASSLGSTGELFF
TGTGCCAGCAGCTTAGGAAGCACCGGGGAGCTGTTTTTT
>TRBJ1-1|.|TRBV10-3|12|many
CATRIGDTEAFF
TGTGCCACCCGGATTGGCGACACTGAAGCTTTCTTT
>TRBJ1-2|.|TRBV7-2|14|many
CASSFHGGAYGYTF
TGTGCCAGCTCCTTTCATGGGGGCGCCTATGGCTACACCTTC
>TRBJ1-1|.|TRBV7-2|15|many
CASSLMVSSNTEAFF
TGTGCCAGCAGCTTAATGGTCTCCTCGAACACTGAAGCTTTCTTT
>TRBJ2-6|.|TRBV7-3|17|many
CASSLGGPGSGANVLTF
TGTGCCAGCAGCTTAGGGGGTCCAGGGTCTGGGGCCAACGTCCTGACTTTC
>TRBJ1-6|TRBD1|TRBV7-9|14|many
CASSLDRGNSPLHF
TGTGCCAGCAGCTTAGACAGGGGTAATTCACCCCTCCACTTT
>TRBJ2-3|TRBD2|TRBV28|14|many
CASRSGGFTDTQYF
TGTGCCAGCAGATCGGGGGGTTTCACAGATACGCAGTATTTT
>TRBJ2-1|.|TRBV5-1|15|many
CASRPSGLPVNEQFF
TGCGCCAGCAGGCCGAGCGGGCTCCCAGTGAATGAGCAGTTCTTC
>TRBJ2-7|TRBD1|TRBV18|15|many
CASSPGTGASYEQYF
TGTGCCAGCTCACCAGGCACAGGGGCTTCCTACGAGCAGTACTTC
>TRBJ1-2|.|TRBV28|12|many
CASTGQSYGYTF
TGTGCCAGCACAGGACAGTCCTATGGCTACACCTTC
>TRBJ2-6|.|TRBV6-2/TRBV6-3|16|few
CASTKFGVSGANVLTF
TGTGCCAGCACCAAGTTTGGGGTATCAGGGGCCAACGTCCTGACTTTC
>TRBJ2-7|TRBD1|TRBV28|14|many
CASSHPGTAYEQYF
TGTGCCAGCAGTCACCCCGGGACAGCCTACGAGCAGTACTTC
>TRBJ1-6|.|TRBV7-8|14|many
CASSSVALNSPLHF
TGTGCCAGCAGCTCGGTGGCACTGAATTCACCCCTCCACTTT